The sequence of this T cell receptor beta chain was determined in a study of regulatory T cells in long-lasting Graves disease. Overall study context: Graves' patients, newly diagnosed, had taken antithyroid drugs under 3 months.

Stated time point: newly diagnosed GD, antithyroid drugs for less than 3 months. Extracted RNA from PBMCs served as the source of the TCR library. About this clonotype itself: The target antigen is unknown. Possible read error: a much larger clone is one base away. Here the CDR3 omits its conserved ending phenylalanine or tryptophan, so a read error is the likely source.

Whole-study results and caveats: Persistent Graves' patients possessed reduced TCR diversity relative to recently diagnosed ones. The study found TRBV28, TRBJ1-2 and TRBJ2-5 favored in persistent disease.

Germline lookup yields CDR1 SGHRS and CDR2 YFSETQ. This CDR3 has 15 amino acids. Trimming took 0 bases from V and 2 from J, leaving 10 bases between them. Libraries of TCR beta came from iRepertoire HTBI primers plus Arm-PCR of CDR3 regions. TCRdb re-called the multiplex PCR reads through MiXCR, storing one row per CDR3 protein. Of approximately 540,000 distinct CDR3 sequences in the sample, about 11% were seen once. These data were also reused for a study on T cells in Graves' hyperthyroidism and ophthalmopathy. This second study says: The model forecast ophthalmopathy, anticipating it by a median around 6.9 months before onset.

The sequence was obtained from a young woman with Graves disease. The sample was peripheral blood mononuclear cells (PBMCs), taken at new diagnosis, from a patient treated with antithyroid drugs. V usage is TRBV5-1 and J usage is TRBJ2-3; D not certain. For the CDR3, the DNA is TGCGCCAGCAGCTTGGCCCGTCAGACCACAGATACGCAGTATCTT. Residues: CASSLARQTTDTQYL.